The entry below gives a single T cell receptor (beta chain) sequence along with its context. The data stem from a study of blood T cell repertoires in COVID-19. Study-wide background: PBMCs, B-cell-depleted T cells, or T cells were the source of the cDNA or gDNA that made up the material.

In the original processing: Reference gene primer amplification in the assay estimated nucleated cell counts. Measured with immunoSEQ multiplex PCR; TCRdb has only the in-frame clones, and not every one. V, J and clone size derive from that table, while D and trimming were established from the DNA sequence. The sample has 97,000 or so clones, roughly 82% seen once. CDR1 SGHTA and CDR2 FQGNSA come from the germline V gene. This CDR3 comprises 13 residues. Trimming took 5 bases from V and 11 from J; bases not matched to a gene: 7. The genes are TRBV7-2 and TRBJ1-2; the match to TRBD1 covers 11 bases. This sequence was found in an elderly man with acute or convalescent COVID-19. The sample taken for sequencing was peripheral blood. The CDR3 sequence: CASSPRTGGVYTF. In DNA, the CDR3 is TGTGCCAGCAGCCCCCGGACAGGGGGCGTATACACCTTC.